What follows describes a single T cell receptor (beta chain). The antigen is undetermined. In the same sample, other DNA sequences code for this CDR3. Deep sequencing aimed at 1 in 200,000 to 1 in 1 million T cells' resolution. Only in-frame clones appear in the TCRdb table, and some are missing; sequencing was by immunoSEQ multiplex PCR. The sample lists more than 55,000 clones, around 68% seen once, with 40% to 45% in the top ten. The data stem from a study of cytotoxic CD8 clonotypes in ibrutinib-treated CLL. This CDR3 has 18 residues. V was trimmed by 5 bases and J by 4 bases, leaving 27 bases between them. Germline loops: CDR1 SEHNR, CDR2 FQNEAQ (reference sequence). Study-level points and caveats: Elevated clonality accompanied ibrutinib response, with a return toward baseline values at progression.

TCR beta libraries used 2 to 2.5 micrograms of genomic DNA from cryopreserved PBMCs. The origin of this receptor is a human donor with chronic lymphocytic leukemia. The rearrangement uses TRBV7-9 and TRBJ2-7; tentatively, D is TRBD2 (6 bases). The source material was PBMCs, sampled after 12 months of ibrutinib treatment. CDR3 in amino acids: CASSLSGGLGGRAYEQYF. The CDR3 DNA follows: TGTGCCAGCAGCCTTAGTGGGGGTCTCGGGGGAAGAGCGTACGAGCAGTACTTC.